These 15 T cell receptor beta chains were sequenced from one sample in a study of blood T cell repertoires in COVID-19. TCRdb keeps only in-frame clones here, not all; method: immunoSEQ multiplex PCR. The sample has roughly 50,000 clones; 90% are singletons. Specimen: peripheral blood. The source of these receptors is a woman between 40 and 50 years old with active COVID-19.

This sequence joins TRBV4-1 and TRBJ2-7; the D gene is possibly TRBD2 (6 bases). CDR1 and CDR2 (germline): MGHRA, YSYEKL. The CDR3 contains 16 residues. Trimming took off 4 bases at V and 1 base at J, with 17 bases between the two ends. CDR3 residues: CASSPLPGRFSYEQYF. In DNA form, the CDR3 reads TGCGCCAGCAGCCCCCTCCCAGGGAGGTTTTCCTACGAGCAGTACTTC.

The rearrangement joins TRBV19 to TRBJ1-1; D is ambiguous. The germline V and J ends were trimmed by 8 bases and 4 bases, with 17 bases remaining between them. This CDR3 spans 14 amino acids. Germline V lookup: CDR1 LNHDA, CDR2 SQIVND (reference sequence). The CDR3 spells CASRDTGGRTEAFF. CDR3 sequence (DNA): TGTGCCAGTCGAGATACGGGAGGACGCACTGAAGCTTTCTTT.

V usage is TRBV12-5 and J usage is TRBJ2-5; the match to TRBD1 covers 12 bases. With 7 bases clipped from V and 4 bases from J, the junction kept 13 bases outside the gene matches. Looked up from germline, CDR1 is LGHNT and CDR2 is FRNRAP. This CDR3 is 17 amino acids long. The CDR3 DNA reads TGTGCTAGTGCCTTCACCGGGACAGGGGGCGCGGGAGAGACCCAGTACTTC. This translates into CASAFTGTGGAGETQYF.

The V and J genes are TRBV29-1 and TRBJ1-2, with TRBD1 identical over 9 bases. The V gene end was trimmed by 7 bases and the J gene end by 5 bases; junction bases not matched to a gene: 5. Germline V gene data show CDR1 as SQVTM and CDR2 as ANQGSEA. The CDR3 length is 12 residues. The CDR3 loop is CSAPGQGYGYTF. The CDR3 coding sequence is TGCAGCGCCCCGGGACAGGGATATGGCTACACCTTC.

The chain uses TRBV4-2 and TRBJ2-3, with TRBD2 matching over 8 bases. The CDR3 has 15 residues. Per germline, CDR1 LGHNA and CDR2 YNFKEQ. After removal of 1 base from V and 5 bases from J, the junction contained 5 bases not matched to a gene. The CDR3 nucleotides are TGTGCCAGCAGCCAAGCGACTAGCGCAGGAGATACGCAGTATTTT. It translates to CASSQATSAGDTQYF.

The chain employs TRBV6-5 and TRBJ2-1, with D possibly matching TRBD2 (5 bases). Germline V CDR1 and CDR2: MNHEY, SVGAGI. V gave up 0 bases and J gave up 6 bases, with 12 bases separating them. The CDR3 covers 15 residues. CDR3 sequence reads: CASSYSTSLSNEQFF. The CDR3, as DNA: TGTGCCAGCAGTTACTCCACTAGTTTAAGCAATGAGCAGTTCTTC.

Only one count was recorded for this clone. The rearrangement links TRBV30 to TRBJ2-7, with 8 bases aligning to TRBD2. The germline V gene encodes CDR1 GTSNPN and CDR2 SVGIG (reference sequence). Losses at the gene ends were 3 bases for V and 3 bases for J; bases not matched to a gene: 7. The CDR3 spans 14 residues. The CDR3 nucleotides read TGTGCCTGGAGCCGGGGGGGCAAGAACTACGAGCAGTACTTC. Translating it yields CAWSRGGKNYEQYF.

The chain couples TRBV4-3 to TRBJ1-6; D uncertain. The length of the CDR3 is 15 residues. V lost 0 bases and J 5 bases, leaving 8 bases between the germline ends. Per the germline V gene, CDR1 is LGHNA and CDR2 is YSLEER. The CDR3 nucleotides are TGCGCCAGCAGCCAAGATGTTGCTAATAATTCACCCCTCCACTTT. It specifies CASSQDVANNSPLHF.

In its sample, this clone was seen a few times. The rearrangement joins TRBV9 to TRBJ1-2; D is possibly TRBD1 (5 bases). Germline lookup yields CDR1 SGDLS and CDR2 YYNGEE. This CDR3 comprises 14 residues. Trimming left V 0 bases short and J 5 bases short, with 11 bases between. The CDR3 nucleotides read TGTGCCAGCAGCGTAGAACCGGGGGAGTATGGCTACACCTTC. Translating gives CASSVEPGEYGYTF.

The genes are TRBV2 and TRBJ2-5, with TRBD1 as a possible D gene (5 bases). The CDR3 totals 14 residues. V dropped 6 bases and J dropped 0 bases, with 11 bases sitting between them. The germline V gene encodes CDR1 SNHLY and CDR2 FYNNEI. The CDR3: CASRWTHDQETQYF. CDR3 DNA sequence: TGTGCCAGCAGATGGACACACGACCAAGAGACCCAGTACTTC.

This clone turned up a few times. CDR3 protein: CASSEEDRTYEQYF. The CDR3 DNA reads TGTGCCAGCAGCGAGGAGGACAGGACTTACGAGCAGTACTTC. The rearrangement links TRBV2 to TRBJ2-7, with 7 positions matching TRBD1. Germline V gene sequence: CDR1 SNHLY, CDR2 FYNNEI. The length of the CDR3 is 14 residues. The trim removed 6 bases at V and 4 bases at J, leaving 9 bases unmatched.

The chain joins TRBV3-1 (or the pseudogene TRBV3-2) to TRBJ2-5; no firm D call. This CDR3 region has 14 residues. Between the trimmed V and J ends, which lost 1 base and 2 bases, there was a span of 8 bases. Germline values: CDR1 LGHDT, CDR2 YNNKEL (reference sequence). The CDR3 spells CASSQGHLQETQYF. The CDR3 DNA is TGTGCCAGCAGCCAAGGACACTTACAAGAGACCCAGTACTTC.

This chain's CDR3 is CSAPGQGGYTF. Written as DNA, the CDR3 is TGCAGTGCTCCGGGACAAGGTGGCTACACCTTC. This rearrangement joins TRBV20-1 to TRBJ1-2, with D tentatively TRBD1 (6 bases). Trimming removed 5 bases from V and 7 bases from J, with 11 bases in between. CDR1 DFQATT and CDR2 SNEGSKA come from the germline V gene (reference sequence). The CDR3 runs to 11 residues.

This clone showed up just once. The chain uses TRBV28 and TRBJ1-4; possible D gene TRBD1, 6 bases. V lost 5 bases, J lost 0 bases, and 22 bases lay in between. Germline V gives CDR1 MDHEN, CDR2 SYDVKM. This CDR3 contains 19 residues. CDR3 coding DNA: TGTGCCAGCAGTCTATACAGGGATACTAGAGTTGCAACTAATGAAAAACTGTTTTTT. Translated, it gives CASSLYRDTRVATNEKLFF.

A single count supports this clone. The DNA of the CDR3 is TGTGCCAGCAGTCGGGACAGGGATTCACCCCAGCATTTT. This sequence encodes CASSRDRDSPQHF. This sequence joins TRBV6-5 and TRBJ1-5; TRBD1 agrees at 9 bases. J gave up 10 bases and V 5 bases, and 6 bases lay outside the gene matches. This CDR3 comprises 13 residues. Germline CDR1 is MNHEY and CDR2 is SVGAGI.